This TCR beta chain was captured in a study of memory CD4+ T cells and cytomegalovirus serostatus. CDR1 is SGHRS and CDR2 is YFSETQ in the germline V gene. There are 17 residues in the CDR3. Trimming removed 4 bases from V and 1 base from J; junction bases left unmatched: 8. Single viable CD3+CD4+CD8-CD45RO+ cells were sorted as the memory CD4+ T cells. Sequencing was performed with immunoSEQ multiplex PCR; in TCRdb, only in-frame clones are kept and a portion is missing. The data hold some 54,000 clones, with approximately 82% observed a single time. This sequence joins TRBV5-1 and TRBJ2-2; 9 nucleotides match TRBD1. This receptor was identified in an adult in good health and CMV-seropositive. The sample was memory CD4+ T cells from blood. The CDR3: CASSRVGTGMNTGELFF. CDR3 bases: TGCGCCAGCAGCAGGGTGGGGACAGGGATGAACACCGGGGAGCTGTTTTTT.